This T cell receptor (beta chain) was profiled in a study of tumor-infiltrating lymphocytes in primary liver carcinoma. Whole-study context: Patients included men and women of 30 to 69 years. Study-level findings and limits: The top-250-clone fraction was significantly higher in tumors than in blood (p = 0.039).

The researchers produced TCR beta cDNA from 400 to 650 ng total RNA with a constant-region primer. It was through three nested multiplex PCR rounds of slightly modified ARM-PCR that TCR beta libraries arose. The first two PCR rounds, around 10 cycles each, used TRBV1-TRBV30 forward primers and a C-beta reverse primer. A single record per CDR3 protein comes from TCRdb applying MiXCR to the multiplex PCR reads. The sample yields 84,000 or so distinct CDR3 sequences, around 70% seen once. As concerns this clonotype: The antigen is unknown. The junction departs from germline at one end; a sequencing error may be responsible.

The CDR3 extends over 16 amino acids. Germline CDR1 and CDR2: SGHAT and FQNNGV. The source material, about 19-30 mg of unsorted bulk tissue, was used to co-extract RNA and DNA. Chronic HBV infection affected patients, none of whom had received treatment. The chain uses TRBV11-2 and TRBJ2-1, with 11 bases aligning to TRBD2. The sequencing sample was made of liver tumor tissue from sampling region 1. Documented subset: tumor region T1, superior pole. The receptor was isolated from a man aged 35 to 55 with primary liver carcinoma and hepatitis B virus infection. The CDR3 coding sequence is TGTGCCAGCGGCTTTCAACTAGCGGGAGATTTAAATGAGCAGTTCTTC. This translates into CASGFQLAGDLNEQFF.